This T cell receptor beta chain was recovered during a study of T cells in Graves' hyperthyroidism and ophthalmopathy. Using RNA transcripts as the source, TCR beta CDR3 regions were amplified. First-round RT-PCR targeting the TCR CDR3 was performed with the HTBI primer set. TCRdb called the multiplex PCR reads again in MiXCR, with one record for every CDR3 protein. Of fewer than 400,000 distinct CDR3 sequences in the sample, about 14% are singletons; the top ten hold under 30%. The CDR3 loop spans 14 amino acids. Germline loops: CDR1 SNHLY, CDR2 FYNNEI. Trimming took 3 bases from V and 7 from J, leaving 12 bases between them.

The chain joins TRBV2 to TRBJ1-4; D is ambiguous. Sequencing was performed on blood. This clonotype was obtained from a man between 50 and 59 years old with Graves' ophthalmopathy. This CDR3 reads CASSEIGKGEKLFF. In DNA, the CDR3 is TGTGCCAGCAGTGAGATAGGGAAGGGTGAAAAACTGTTTTTT.